This TCR beta chain was retrieved from a study of blood T cell repertoires in COVID-19. Study-wide background: COVID-19 samples, acute and convalescent, were from the United States, Italy and Spain. PBMCs, B-cell-depleted T cells, or T cells provided the cDNA or gDNA that made up the material.

V shed 3 bases, J shed 9 bases, and the junction held 4 bases outside the gene matches. The CDR3 is 15 amino acids. Germline loops: CDR1 SGHAT, CDR2 FQDESV (reference sequence). In the original processing: Estimates of nucleated cell counts were drawn from the amplification of reference gene primers. Clones were read by immunoSEQ multiplex PCR, and TCRdb kept only the in-frame ones, dropping some. That table gives V, J and clone size, and the DNA gave D and trimming. The sample consists of under 200,000 clones, around three quarters of them appearing once. The TCR sequence derives from a man aged 55 to 70 with acute or convalescent COVID-19. The sequenced sample consisted of peripheral blood. V usage is TRBV11-1 and J usage is TRBJ2-1, with TRBD2 matching over 14 bases. The CDR3 coding sequence is TGTGCCAGCAGCTTGGGGACTAGCGGGGGTGGTGAGCAGTTCTTC. Encoded protein: CASSLGTSGGGEQFF.